Listed here are 25 T cell receptor beta chains from one sample, sequenced in a study of blood T cells in healthy people across ages. Then a second PCR, running about 6 to 12 cycles, was carried out with a sample-barcoded 5' primer and a J-beta primer mix. TCRdb ran MiXCR on the 5' RACE reads and lists one entry per CDR3 protein. The sample consists of about 1.1 million distinct CDR3 sequences, around two fifths of them appearing once. Source material: blood. The receptors here all came from a man aged 18-30 years in good health.

The chain employs TRBV7-2 and TRBJ1-4; possible D gene TRBD1, 6 bases. The ends were cut back, 1 base at V and 3 bases at J, with 15 bases in the middle. Germline CDR1 is SGHTA and CDR2 is FQGNSA. The CDR3 has 17 residues. The CDR3 sequence: CASSLGGRGMSNEKLFF. Written as DNA, the CDR3 is TGTGCCAGCAGCTTAGGGGGGCGTGGGATGTCTAATGAAAAACTGTTTTTT.

About this clonotype: One junction end disagrees with the germline gene, perhaps due to a read error. V gene TRBV24-1 combines with J gene TRBJ2-3; no reliable D call. The germline gives CDR1 KGHDR, CDR2 SFDVKD. The CDR3 is made up of 13 amino acids. CDR3 sequence: CTTGDPVADTQYF. The DNA of the CDR3 is TGTACCACCGGAGACCCGGTCGCAGATACGCAGTATTTT.

This clonotype was detected only a few times. The V call is TRBV24-1, the J call TRBJ2-3, with 9 bases fitting TRBD2. Germline loops: CDR1 KGHDR, CDR2 SFDVKD. Trimming cost V 9 bases and J 2 bases; bases outside gene matches: 8. This CDR3 contains 15 residues. CDR3 coding DNA: TGTGCCACCGGCGGGGGGGCTTCGTTCACAGATACGCAGTATTTT. Residues: CATGGGASFTDTQYF.

About this clonotype: One end of the junction fails to match germline, which may point to a read error. J is TRBJ2-3 and V is TRBV5-1; D possibly uses TRBD1 or TRBD2 (5 bases each). Looked up from germline, CDR1 is SGHRS and CDR2 is YFSETQ. CDR3 size: 14 residues. CDR3 in amino acids: CASSRRLLTDSQYF. CDR3 sequence (DNA): TGCGCCAGCAGCCGGAGGCTACTGACAGATTCGCAGTATTTT.

V and J are TRBV9 and TRBJ1-6, with unresolved D. This CDR3 is 17 amino acids long. CDR1 is SGDLS, CDR2 YYNGEE, per germline. V was clipped by 3 bases and J by 2 bases, with 15 bases between them. CDR3 loop: CASSAGLVVTYNSPLHF. Written as DNA, the CDR3 is TGTGCCAGCAGCGCCGGATTGGTGGTAACCTATAATTCACCCCTCCACTTT.

CDR3 sequence (DNA): TGTGCCATCAGGGGGACAGGGAATAACAAAAGCTCCTACGAGCAGTACTTC. Translating it yields CAIRGTGNNKSSYEQYF. V and J are TRBV10-3 and TRBJ2-7, with 9 bases identical to TRBD1. V trimming: 6 bases; J trimming: 0 bases; junction bases outside the gene matches: 12. Germline loops: CDR1 ENHRY, CDR2 SYGVKD. The CDR3 contains 17 residues.

Ten or more counts support this clonotype. The rearrangement uses TRBV12-3 or TRBV12-4 and TRBJ1-1; D remains ambiguous. V shed 1 base and J shed 5 bases, with 5 bases lying between them. The CDR3 has 12 amino acids. The chain's CDR3 is CASSLGRTEAFF. In nucleotides, the CDR3 is TGTGCCAGCAGTTTAGGGAGAACTGAAGCTTTCTTT.

The rearrangement joins TRBV4-1 to TRBJ2-2, with D unclear. This CDR3 is built from 16 residues. V was cut by 0 bases and J by 4 bases, with 12 bases left in between. Germline V CDR1 and CDR2: MGHRA, YSYEKL. The CDR3 DNA reads TGCGCCAGCAGCCAAGACTACGGCCACACCACCGGGGAGCTGTTTTTT. It is translated as CASSQDYGHTTGELFF.

The CDR3 protein is CASSTGQASTYEQYF. The CDR3 nucleotides read TGTGCCAGCAGCACGGGACAGGCGAGCACCTACGAGCAGTACTTC. V and J are TRBV5-5 and TRBJ2-7; 8 bases fit TRBD1. J was trimmed by 2 bases and V by 4 bases; bases with no gene match: 8. Germline V gene lookup returns CDR1 SGHKS and CDR2 YYEKEE (reference sequence). The CDR3 extends over 15 amino acids.

The chain couples TRBV12-3 or TRBV12-4 to TRBJ1-4; possibly TRBD1 for D (5 bases). This CDR3 spans 15 amino acids. With 5 bases removed from V and 0 bases from J, the gap between germline ends came to 10 bases. Here the CDR3 reads CASSQGDATNEKLFF. CDR3 in DNA: TGTGCCAGCAGTCAAGGGGACGCAACTAATGAAAAACTGTTTTTT.

This chain links TRBV20-1 with TRBJ1-1; no clear D. The V gene's germline CDR1 is DFQATT and CDR2 SNEGSKA (reference sequence). The CDR3 length is 16 residues. V was pared by 2 bases and J by 2 bases, with 18 bases between. In DNA, the CDR3 is TGCAGTGCTAGATCAGGCTCTACCGCTCTTAACACTGAAGCTTTCTTT. It specifies CSARSGSTALNTEAFF.

The gene calls are TRBV7-2 and TRBJ1-2; TRBD1 is a possible D gene (5 bases). Germline CDR1 SGHTA, CDR2 FQGNSA. The CDR3 is 13 residues long. The ends were cut back, 1 base at V and 8 bases at J, with 11 bases in the middle. CDR3 protein: CASSLVVGEGYTF. CDR3 DNA sequence: TGTGCCAGCAGCTTAGTGGTGGGGGAAGGCTACACCTTC. Together with reference TRBV7-2 and TRBJ1-2, the CDR3 gives the full variable domain: GAGVSQSPSNKVTEKGKDVELRCDPISGHTALYWYRQSLGQGLEFLIYFQGNSAPDKSGLPSDRFSAERTGGSVSTLTIQRTQQEDSAVYLCASSLVVGEGYTFGSGTRLTVV.

This clonotype was recorded a few times. V usage is TRBV6-2 or TRBV6-3 and J usage is TRBJ1-5; D not resolved. V lost 0 bases to trimming and J lost 1 base, with 10 bases between them. This CDR3 is built from 16 residues. CDR1 and CDR2 from the germline V gene are MNHEY and SVGEGT. The DNA for the CDR3 is TGTGCCAGCAGTTACTCCGCAACAGACAGCAATCAGCCCCAGCATTTT. Its protein is CASSYSATDSNQPQHF.

The chain employs TRBV29-1 and TRBJ1-2, with 9 bases that match TRBD1. The CDR3 runs to 15 residues. V lost 7 bases, J lost 7 bases, and 16 bases stayed unmatched. Germline values: CDR1 SQVTM, CDR2 ANQGSEA. The CDR3 DNA reads as TGCAGCGCCCGTACCCCACAGGGGGCTCAGGTTGGCTACACCTTC. Its protein product is CSARTPQGAQVGYTF.

This rearrangement joins TRBV10-3 to TRBJ2-7; 7 bases line up with TRBD2. This CDR3 is 18 amino acids long. The ends lost 0 bases at V and 7 bases at J; junction bases unmatched: 18. CDR1 ENHRY and CDR2 SYGVKD come from the germline V gene. In DNA form, the CDR3 reads TGTGCCATCAGTGAGTCGACTCTGGGGAGCGGGGCCCACAATGAGCAGTACTTC. Residues: CAISESTLGSGAHNEQYF.

On this clonotype: A clone one base away is much larger, so this may be a read error. The chain employs TRBV6-6 and TRBJ1-1; 9 bases are a match to TRBD1. This CDR3 has 13 residues. With V trimmed by 4 bases and J by 6 bases, 3 bases remained unmatched. Germline V gene sequence: CDR1 MNHNY, CDR2 SVGAGI (reference sequence). The CDR3 coding sequence is TGTGCCAGCAGTTTTACAGGGGGCGCTGAAGCTTTCTTT. Translating gives CASSFTGGAEAFF.

This clonotype was found a few times. The J gene is TRBJ1-1, the V gene TRBV7-2, with D hard to call. This CDR3 region has 12 residues. The germline gives CDR1 SGHTA, CDR2 FQGNSA. Trimming cost V 1 base and J 11 bases, with 11 bases left between them. This chain's CDR3 is CASSLVPVEAFF. Written as DNA, the CDR3 is TGTGCCAGCAGCTTAGTGCCAGTTGAGGCTTTCTTT.

The chain links TRBV9 to TRBJ1-2; TRBD1 aligns across 9 bases. CDR3 length: 15 residues. Germline trimming cut 4 bases from V and 4 bases from J; bases unmatched to any gene: 8. CDR1 and CDR2 from the germline V gene are SGDLS and YYNGEE. The CDR3 here is CASSPRTGDFYGYTF. The CDR3, as DNA: TGTGCCAGCAGCCCTCGGACAGGGGATTTCTATGGCTACACCTTC.

J is TRBJ2-1 and V is TRBV20-1, with 9 bases matching TRBD2. This CDR3 is built from 13 residues. Trimming removed 0 bases from V and 13 bases from J; junction bases left unmatched: 7. Germline assignment: CDR1 DFQATT and CDR2 SNEGSKA (reference sequence). CDR3 in DNA: TGCAGTGCTAGAGATCCGGGCGGGGGGGCACAGTTCTTC. This sequence encodes CSARDPGGGAQFF.

The chain is built from TRBV20-1 and TRBJ1-2; 9 bases are a match to TRBD1. Germline V gene sequence: CDR1 DFQATT, CDR2 SNEGSKA (reference sequence). This CDR3 comprises 13 residues. Trimming at V came to 6 bases and at J to 4 bases, leaving 6 bases not matched to a gene. Written as DNA, the CDR3 is TGCAGTGCCCCGGACAGGGGCGGCTATGGCTACACCTTC. Translating gives CSAPDRGGYGYTF.

The gene calls are TRBV5-1 and TRBJ1-2; possible D gene TRBD1, 6 bases. Trimming stripped 4 bases from V and 8 bases from J, with 18 bases between. This CDR3 is 14 amino acids long. The germline V gene encodes CDR1 SGHRS and CDR2 YFSETQ. The CDR3 DNA sequence: TGCGCCAGCAGCGTGGGACAAATATTGGGCGGCTACACCTTC. Protein sequence: CASSVGQILGGYTF. The full variable domain, in which reference TRBV5-1 and TRBJ1-2 provide the parts outside the CDR3, is KAGVTQTPRYLIKTRGQQVTLSCSPISGHRSVSWYQQTPGQGLQFLFEYFSETQRNKGNFPGRFSGRQFSNSRSEMNVSTLELGDSALYLCASSVGQILGGYTFGSGTRLTVV.

The chain combines TRBV20-1 with TRBJ1-2; D may be TRBD1 (6 bases). Between the trimmed V and J ends, which lost 0 bases and 6 bases, there was a span of 11 bases. There are 13 residues in the CDR3. Germline V lookup: CDR1 DFQATT, CDR2 SNEGSKA (reference sequence). The CDR3 spells CSARDLPGDGYTF. The CDR3 region has the DNA TGCAGTGCTAGAGATCTGCCAGGGGATGGCTACACCTTC.

Remarks on this clonotype: The junction does not match germline at one end; this may be a read error. The rearrangement joins TRBV10-3 to TRBJ1-1; D may be TRBD1 (6 bases). Germline CDR1 ENHRY, CDR2 SYGVKD. The CDR3 loop spans 16 amino acids. The CDR3 is CAISTHGGLGNTETFF. Written as DNA, the CDR3 is TGTGCCATCAGTACACACGGGGGCTTGGGAAACACTGAAACTTTCTTT.

V usage is TRBV10-3 and J usage is TRBJ2-1; D is uncertain. V lost 3 bases and J 9 bases, leaving 9 bases between the germline ends. The CDR3 is 12 residues long. Germline CDR1 is ENHRY and CDR2 is SYGVKD. The CDR3 DNA sequence: TGTGCCATCAGTGATTCGGCAAGTGAGCAGTTCTTC. Amino acid sequence: CAISDSASEQFF.

The chain has TRBV20-1 and TRBJ2-3; TRBD1 might be the D (6 bases). The CDR3 length is 16 residues. The V end was cut by 0 bases, the J end by 0 bases, with 13 bases between. CDR1 and CDR2 (germline): DFQATT, SNEGSKA (reference sequence). The CDR3 DNA reads TGCAGTGCTAGAGATCGTTACAGGGAGAGCACAGATACGCAGTATTTT. Amino acid sequence: CSARDRYRESTDTQYF.